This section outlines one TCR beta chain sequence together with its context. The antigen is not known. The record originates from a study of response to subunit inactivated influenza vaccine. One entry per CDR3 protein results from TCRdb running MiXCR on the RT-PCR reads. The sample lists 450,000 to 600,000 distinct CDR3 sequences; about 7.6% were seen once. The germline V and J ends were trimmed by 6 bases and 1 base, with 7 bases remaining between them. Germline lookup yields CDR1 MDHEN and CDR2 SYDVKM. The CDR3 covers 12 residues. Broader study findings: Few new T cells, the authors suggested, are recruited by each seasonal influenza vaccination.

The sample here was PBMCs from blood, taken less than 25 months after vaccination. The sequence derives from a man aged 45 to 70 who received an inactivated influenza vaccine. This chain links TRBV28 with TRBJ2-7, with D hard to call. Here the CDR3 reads CASRELSYEQYF. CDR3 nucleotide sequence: TGTGCCAGCAGAGAACTGTCCTACGAGCAGTACTTC.